Here is one T cell receptor (beta chain) with its context. The sample is drawn from a study of PD-1 blockade in mismatch repair-deficient tumors. Using immunoSEQ multiplex PCR, the repertoire was profiled, and TCRdb retains in-frame clones only, with some absent. The table shows under 75,000 clones, with around 88% occurring only once. Germline V gene sequence: CDR1 GTSNPN, CDR2 SVGIG (reference sequence). The V end was cut by 1 base, the J end by 2 bases, with 13 bases between. CDR3 length: 15 amino acids. Source: peripheral blood, taken 52 weeks after starting pembrolizumab. V usage is TRBV30 and J usage is TRBJ2-3; D may be TRBD2 (6 bases). The source is an adult with mismatch repair-deficient cancer. The CDR3 region is CAWSARAGHTDTQYF. For the CDR3, the DNA is TGTGCCTGGAGTGCTCGGGCGGGGCACACAGATACGCAGTATTTT.